A selection of T cell receptor beta chains follows, all from one sample in a study of blood T cell repertoires in COVID-19. Profiled with immunoSEQ multiplex PCR; TCRdb holds only in-frame clones, not every one. The sample holds approximately 110,000 clones; 80% to 90% are singletons and the top ten take roughly 1.4%. Sequencing input: peripheral blood. The receptors were gathered from a man aged 40-55 years with acute or convalescent COVID-19. Both conserved end residues are part of each CDR3. Fields, in order: D gene, V gene, J gene, clone size, CDR3 protein, CDR3 DNA. The D gene is left open where the match is weak. Size tells how often a clone was seen (once, few, many) or the class of an expanded clone, and some rows leave it out.

NA	TRBV10-1	TRBJ1-2	NA	CASSESNDRRRPNYGYTF	TGCGCCAGCAGTGAGTCGAATGACAGGCGGCGCCCTAACTATGGCTACACCTTC
NA	TRBV13	TRBJ2-1	once	CASSPPSRGIYNEQFF	TGTGCCAGCAGTCCTCCGTCGCGGGGAATATACAATGAGCAGTTCTTC
NA	TRBV18	TRBJ2-7	NA	CASSPRRGYSYEQYF	TGTGCCAGCTCACCCCGAAGGGGGTACTCCTACGAGCAGTACTTC
NA	TRBV7-8	TRBJ1-5	NA	CASSLIPGLVQPQHF	TGTGCCAGCAGCTTAATCCCCGGGTTGGTTCAGCCCCAGCATTTT
TRBD1	TRBV19	TRBJ1-5	NA	CASSLVVGTALPNSNQPQHF	TGTGCCAGTAGCCTAGTCGTAGGGACAGCCCTTCCTAATAGCAATCAGCCCCAGCATTTT
NA	TRBV4-1	TRBJ1-6	NA	CASSQFGGFINSPLHF	TGCGCCAGCAGCCAGTTTGGGGGCTTTATTAATTCACCCCTCCACTTT
NA	TRBV5-1	TRBJ1-4	NA	CASSLFHF	TGCGCCAGCAGCTTGTTCCATTTT
NA	TRBV7-9	TRBJ1-2	NA	CASSLVQDDGYTF	TGTGCCAGCAGCTTAGTACAGGACGATGGCTACACCTTC
TRBD1	TRBV12-3/TRBV12-4	TRBJ1-5	once	CATPDRGQPQHF	TGTGCCACCCCGGACAGGGGTCAGCCCCAGCATTTT
NA	TRBV6-2/TRBV6-3	TRBJ1-1	few	CASSQTVNTEAFF	TGTGCCAGCAGCCAGACAGTGAACACTGAAGCTTTCTTT